This TCR beta chain was recovered during a study of T cell clonotyping in hematopoietic cell transplantation. About the research overall: Cytoreduction preceded collection of pretransplant recipient samples.

Concerning this clone: Its antigen is currently unknown.

Overall study findings and caveats: Broader posttransplant TCR repertoire diversity was predicted by graft donor and pretransplant recipient Inverse Simpson Index values. Without cell sorting, CD4 versus CD8 contributions remain unresolved.

Time point denoted: recipient sample about 28 days before transplant, after cytoreduction. Recipients were bled about 28 days pretransplant and at posttransplant days 30, 100, 180. Profiling relied on immunoSEQ multiplex PCR, and the TCRdb table lists in-frame clones only, not all of them. The sample shows about 7,400 clones, 85% to 90% of them seen only once. The CDR3 covers 14 residues. In germline, CDR1 is LNHDA, CDR2 SQIVND (reference sequence). J lost 4 bases, V lost 6 bases, and 8 bases had no gene match. The material sequenced was peripheral blood mononuclear cells, taken before stem cell transplant. This sequence originates from a man aged 55-75 years with acute myeloid leukemia. Some clones in this sample may be carry-over from other donors' samples. This rearrangement joins TRBV19 to TRBJ1-2, with 7 bases fitting TRBD1. The CDR3 spells CASRSTGDLYGYTF. The CDR3 DNA reads TGTGCCAGTAGATCCACAGGGGACCTCTATGGCTACACCTTC. Using reference TRBV19 and TRBJ1-2 for the parts outside the CDR3, the full variable domain is DGGITQSPKYLFRKEGQNVTLSCEQNLNHDAMYWYRQDPGQGLRLIYYSQIVNDFQKGDIAEGYSVSREKKESFPLTVTSAQKNPTAFYLCASRSTGDLYGYTFGSGTRLTVV.